This T cell receptor (beta chain) was captured in a study of blood T cells in healthy people across ages. Looking at the study overall: Per two T cells, about one barcoded beta molecule was captured through template switching.

Between the trimmed V and J ends, which lost 6 bases and 12 bases, there was a span of 15 bases. This CDR3 comprises 12 residues. A sample-barcoded 5' primer and a J-beta primer mix were used in a second PCR of roughly 7 to 11 cycles. Sequencing of every sample gave 3 million or more CDR3-containing paired-end reads. MiXCR, applied by TCRdb to the 5' RACE reads, yields one record per CDR3 protein. The sample lists around 820,000 distinct CDR3 sequences, 20% to 30% occurring once. The data also belong to a second study, concerning T cells of mothers and their children. From that paper: Healthy Caucasian mothers, three in number, and their six children were the donors.

The chain has TRBV12-3 or TRBV12-4 and TRBJ2-1; TRBD1 is a possible D gene (6 bases). Sequenced input: blood. This sequence was found in a boy between 10 and 17 years old in good health. The CDR3 sequence: CASSFGTPRQFF. CDR3 DNA sequence: TGTGCCAGCAGCTTTGGGACACCTCGGCAGTTCTTC.